This entry lists 22 T cell receptor beta chains sequenced from one sample in a study of cytomegalovirus exposure and HLA in healthy donors. Primers: 60 Vbeta forward and 13 Jbeta reverse. Here immunoSEQ multiplex PCR was the method, and the copy in TCRdb shows in-frame clones only, minus some. This sample's clone table lists more than 90,000 clones. Sequences were obtained from PBMCs. The receptor set was obtained from a man aged 35 to 55 in good health and CMV-seropositive.

The rearrangement uses TRBV2 and TRBJ2-1, with TRBD2 identical over 12 bases. Germline loops: CDR1 SNHLY, CDR2 FYNNEI. V was pared by 6 bases and J by 8 bases, with 8 bases of the junction left unmatched. CDR3 length equals 15 residues. The CDR3 protein is CASRLAGGASHEQFF. For the CDR3, the DNA is TGTGCCAGCAGACTAGCGGGAGGCGCCTCCCATGAGCAGTTCTTC.

The chain links TRBV7-6 to TRBJ1-1; D gene ambiguous. From germline, CDR1 is SGHVS and CDR2 FNYEAQ. The CDR3 extends over 15 amino acids. V shed 5 bases and J shed 4 bases, with 17 bases lying between them. The CDR3: CASSLDMEATTEAFF. The DNA for the CDR3 is TGTGCCAGCAGCCTCGACATGGAAGCAACCACTGAAGCTTTCTTT.

The chain's CDR3 is CASSVGRSSLDEQYF. CDR3 DNA sequence: TGTGCCAGCAGCGTAGGGAGGAGCTCCCTTGACGAGCAGTACTTC. The chain employs TRBV9 and TRBJ2-7; weak D call: TRBD2 (5 bases). The germline V gene encodes CDR1 SGDLS and CDR2 YYNGEE. CDR3 length equals 15 residues. The V end lost 0 bases, the J end lost 5 bases, and 15 bases lay between the germline ends.

A word on this clone: Other DNA sequences within the sample encode an identical CDR3. V usage is TRBV28 and J usage is TRBJ1-2; D unresolved. The germline V and J ends were trimmed by 6 bases and 2 bases, with 4 bases remaining between them. The CDR3 extends over 11 amino acids. Per the germline V gene, CDR1 is MDHEN and CDR2 is SYDVKM. The CDR3 region is CASSQNYGYTF. The CDR3 bases are TGTGCCAGCAGCCAAAACTATGGCTACACCTTC.

CDR3: CASRTGQAKETQYF. The CDR3 DNA reads TGTGCCAGCAGGACTGGACAGGCTAAAGAGACCCAGTACTTC. V usage is TRBV6-1 and J usage is TRBJ2-5; TRBD1 aligns across 7 bases. CDR1 is MNHNS, CDR2 SASEGT, per germline. The CDR3 is 14 residues long. With 6 bases clipped from V and 3 bases from J, the junction kept 7 bases outside the gene matches.

The genes are TRBV29-1 and TRBJ2-2, with D perhaps matching TRBD2 (7 bases). CDR3 length: 15 amino acids. Germline CDR1 and CDR2: SQVTM and ANQGSEA. Trimming shortened V by 6 bases and J by 0 bases, and 14 bases separated the two germline ends. CDR3 DNA: TGCAGCGTCGTGGGGGGGGCTTCGAACACCGGGGAGCTGTTTTTT. It specifies CSVVGGASNTGELFF.

This sequence joins TRBV15 and TRBJ2-1; 12 bases align to TRBD2. Unmatched junction bases numbered 8, after V lost 9 bases and J lost 11 bases. Germline assignment: CDR1 LNHNV and CDR2 YYDKDF (reference sequence). The CDR3 runs to 13 residues. The CDR3 sequence is CATSSGRALQQFF. DNA of the CDR3: TGTGCCACATCTAGCGGGAGGGCGTTACAGCAGTTCTTC.

The chain links TRBV25-1 to TRBJ1-2; tentatively, D is TRBD1 (6 bases). The germline V and J ends were trimmed by 6 bases and 8 bases, with 16 bases remaining between them. From germline, CDR1 is MGHDK and CDR2 SYGVNS. The CDR3 covers 13 residues. CDR3 in DNA: TGTGCCAGCAGAGGACAGCTCCTAAGGGGCTACACCTTC. Encoded protein: CASRGQLLRGYTF.

This rearrangement joins TRBV2 to TRBJ2-7; D gene ambiguous. Germline CDR1 and CDR2: SNHLY and FYNNEI. The CDR3 is made up of 14 amino acids. V was shortened by 3 bases and J by 4 bases, with 13 bases between the two germline ends. This CDR3 reads CASSDRLVEYEQYF. CDR3 coding DNA: TGTGCCAGCAGTGATCGGCTAGTTGAGTACGAGCAGTACTTC.

The DNA for the CDR3 is TGTGCCAGCAGCTCCGGGACAGGAGACACCGGGGAGCTGTTTTTT. This gives the protein CASSSGTGDTGELFF. This chain connects TRBV28 to TRBJ2-2, with 8 bases aligning to TRBD1. CDR1 and CDR2 from the germline V gene are MDHEN and SYDVKM. The CDR3 loop spans 15 amino acids. Losses at the gene ends were 6 bases for V and 3 bases for J; bases not matched to a gene: 6.

This rearrangement joins TRBV5-5 to TRBJ2-2; TRBD1 might be the D (5 bases). Trimming removed 2 bases at V and 0 bases at J, with 11 bases between. The CDR3 has 16 amino acids. The V gene's germline CDR1 is SGHKS and CDR2 YYEKEE (reference sequence). The DNA of the CDR3 is TGTGCCAGCAGCTTATTCCCGACAGCGAACACCGGGGAGCTGTTTTTT. Protein product: CASSLFPTANTGELFF.

The chain is built from TRBV19 and TRBJ1-3; 9 bases are shared with TRBD1. Germline-derived CDR1 and CDR2 are LNHDA and SQIVND (reference sequence). The CDR3 loop spans 15 amino acids. V was pared by 7 bases and J by 6 bases, with 10 bases of the junction left unmatched. For the CDR3, the DNA is TGTGCCAGTACACCAACCGGGACAGGGTCAAACACCATATATTTT. This codes for CASTPTGTGSNTIYF.

V gene TRBV2 combines with J gene TRBJ2-5, with 12 bases that match TRBD2. The DNA end favors TRBJ2-7, so the J call may be wrong. CDR3 length: 16 amino acids. Per the germline V gene, CDR1 is SNHLY and CDR2 is FYNNEI. CDR3 in DNA: TGTGCCAGCAGTGGGCCAGGGACTAGCGGGTTCTACGAGCAGTACTTC. Protein sequence: CASSGPGTSGFYEQYF.

The gene calls are TRBV28 and TRBJ2-7, with TRBD2 matching over 9 bases. CDR3 length equals 16 residues. V dropped 5 bases and J dropped 0; count of bases not matched to a gene: 8. The germline gives CDR1 MDHEN, CDR2 SYDVKM. The CDR3 spells CASSPPSGRSSYEQYF. CDR3 nucleotides: TGTGCCAGCAGTCCCCCCAGCGGGAGGAGCTCCTACGAGCAGTACTTC.

The chain links TRBV28 to TRBJ2-7; TRBD2 matches at 10 bases. Looked up from germline, CDR1 is MDHEN and CDR2 is SYDVKM. The CDR3 is 13 residues long. Germline trimming cut 3 bases from V and 10 bases from J; bases unmatched to any gene: 6. This CDR3 is CASSFGLAAPQYF. The CDR3 nucleotides are TGTGCCAGCAGTTTTGGACTAGCGGCCCCCCAGTACTTC.

The chain is built from TRBV4-3 and TRBJ2-7, with TRBD1 matching 8 bases. The V gene's germline CDR1 is LGHNA and CDR2 YSLEER. The CDR3 spans 15 residues. The V gene end was trimmed by 1 base and the J gene end by 2 bases; junction bases not matched to a gene: 4. DNA for the CDR3: TGCGCCAGCAGCCAAGGGACAGGGTCCCCCTACGAGCAGTACTTC. This codes for CASSQGTGSPYEQYF.

The chain links TRBV7-8 to TRBJ2-2; 11 bases map to TRBD2. The germline gives CDR1 SGHVS, CDR2 FQNEAQ. V trimming: 0 bases; J trimming: 7 bases; junction bases outside the gene matches: 7. This CDR3 contains 17 residues. The CDR3 nucleotides are TGTGCCAGCAGCTTAGCGTTAGCGGGAGGGCCGGTCGGGGAGCTGTTTTTT. This codes for CASSLALAGGPVGELFF.

This chain joins TRBV2 and TRBJ1-2; 9 bases are a match to TRBD1. Germline values: CDR1 SNHLY, CDR2 FYNNEI. The CDR3 extends over 16 amino acids. The V segment lost 7 bases and the J segment 6 bases; nucleotides outside the gene matches: 15. The CDR3 loop is CASIESPGQGIDGYTF. Here the CDR3 DNA reads TGTGCCAGCATAGAGTCCCCGGGACAGGGAATTGATGGCTACACCTTC.

The rearrangement joins TRBV27 to TRBJ2-7; the D gene is possibly TRBD1 (5 bases). The CDR3 sequence is 13 residues long. V was shortened by 3 bases and J by 7 bases, with 13 bases between the two germline ends. From germline, CDR1 is MNHEY and CDR2 SMNVEV (reference sequence). The CDR3 bases are TGTGCCAGCAGTTTGTCCCCGCAGGGAGAGCAGTACTTC. Residues: CASSLSPQGEQYF.

The J gene is TRBJ2-5, the V gene TRBV5-8; 7 bases are shared with TRBD1. Looked up from germline, CDR1 is SGHTS and CDR2 is YDEGEE. The V and J ends lost 2 bases and 2 bases, in that order; junction bases with no gene match: 3. There are 14 residues in the CDR3. This CDR3 is CASSFRDRQETQYF. The CDR3 DNA is TGTGCCAGCAGCTTCCGGGACAGACAAGAGACCCAGTACTTC.

This sequence joins TRBV28 and TRBJ2-1, with 7 bases that match TRBD2. The ends lost 4 bases at V and 4 bases at J; junction bases unmatched: 4. CDR1 and CDR2 from the germline V gene are MDHEN and SYDVKM. The CDR3 is 14 amino acids. CDR3 in DNA: TGTGCCAGCAGTTATCCGGGAGGTTACAATGAGCAGTTCTTC. This encodes CASSYPGGYNEQFF.

The gene calls are TRBV5-1 and TRBJ2-7; a weak D match, TRBD2 (6 bases). The germline gives CDR1 SGHRS, CDR2 YFSETQ. CDR3 length: 15 residues. V shed 4 bases and J shed 0 bases, with 14 bases lying between them. The CDR3 DNA is TGCGCCAGCAGCATAGATGGCGGGGACTCCTACGAGCAGTACTTC. Translation: CASSIDGGDSYEQYF.